The 2 T cell receptor beta chains below all came from one sample that was sequenced in a study of cytotoxic CD8 clonotypes in ibrutinib-treated CLL. This table comes from immunoSEQ multiplex PCR, and its TCRdb copy is limited to in-frame clones, with some not included. The sample has hundreds of thousands of clones; approximately 79% are singletons. The sequenced sample was PBMCs, obtained after 12 months of ibrutinib treatment. The receptor set was obtained from a human donor with chronic lymphocytic leukemia.

The V and J genes are TRBV6-1 and TRBJ2-7; perhaps D is TRBD1 or TRBD2 (5 bases each). This CDR3 is built from 15 residues. Germline CDR1 reads MNHNS; CDR2 reads SASEGT. Trimming cost V 3 bases and J 3 bases, with 15 bases left between them. The DNA of the CDR3 is TGTGCCAGCAGTGACCCCCGAGGGGCCCTCTACGAGCAGTACTTC. Protein product: CASSDPRGALYEQYF.

This clone was seen a single time. This chain joins TRBV4-1 and TRBJ1-2, with D possibly being TRBD1 (6 bases). This CDR3 has 13 amino acids. V lost 4 bases to trimming and J lost 8 bases, with 14 bases between them. Germline CDR1 and CDR2: MGHRA and YSYEKL. The CDR3 sequence is CASSRPGGDGYTF. The DNA of the CDR3 is TGCGCCAGCAGCCGCCCCGGGGGCGACGGCTACACCTTC.